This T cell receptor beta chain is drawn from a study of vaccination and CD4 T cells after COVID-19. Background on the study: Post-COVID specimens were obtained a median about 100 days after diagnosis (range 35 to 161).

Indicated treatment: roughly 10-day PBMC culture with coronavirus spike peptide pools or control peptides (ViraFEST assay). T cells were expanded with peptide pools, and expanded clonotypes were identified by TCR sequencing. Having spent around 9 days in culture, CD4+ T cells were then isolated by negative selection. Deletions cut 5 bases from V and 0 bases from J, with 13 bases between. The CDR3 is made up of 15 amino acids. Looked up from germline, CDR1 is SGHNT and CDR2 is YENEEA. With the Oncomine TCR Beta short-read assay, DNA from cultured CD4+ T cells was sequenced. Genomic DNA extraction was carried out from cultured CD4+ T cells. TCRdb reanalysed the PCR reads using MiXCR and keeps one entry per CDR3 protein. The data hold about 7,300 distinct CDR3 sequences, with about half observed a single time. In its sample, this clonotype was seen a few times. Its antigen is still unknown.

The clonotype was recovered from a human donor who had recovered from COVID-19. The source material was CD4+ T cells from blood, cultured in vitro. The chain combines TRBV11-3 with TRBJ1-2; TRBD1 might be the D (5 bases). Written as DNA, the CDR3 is TGTGCCAGCAGCCCCGGGGCCTTAGCTAACTATGGCTACACCTTC. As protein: CASSPGALANYGYTF. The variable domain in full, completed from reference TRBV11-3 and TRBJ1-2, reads EAGVVQSPRYKIIEKKQPVAFWCNPISGHNTLYWYLQNLGQGPELLIRYENEEAVDDSQLPKDRFSAERLKGVDSTLKIQPAELGDSAVYLCASSPGALANYGYTFGSGTRLTVV.